This T cell receptor (beta chain) came from a study of blood T cell repertoires in COVID-19. Study information: From T cells, B-cell-depleted T cells, or PBMCs came the material, which was cDNA or gDNA.

Germline CDR1 and CDR2: MNHEY and SVGAGI. The CDR3 contains 13 residues. With 6 bases clipped from V and 5 bases from J, the junction kept 6 bases outside the gene matches. In the original workflow: Estimated nucleated cell counts came from reference gene primer amplification. Clones were sequenced by immunoSEQ multiplex PCR, and TCRdb holds only the in-frame ones, with some missing. The V and J calls and clone size come from that table; D and trimming were worked out from the DNA. The sample lists around 120,000 clones; 80% were seen once. The sample consisted of peripheral blood. V gene TRBV6-5 combines with J gene TRBJ2-5, with 7 bases aligning to TRBD1. The receptor's source is a man aged 70 or older with acute or convalescent COVID-19. CDR3 DNA sequence: TGTGCCAGCAGGACAGGGCATCTGGAGACCCAGTACTTC. It is translated as CASRTGHLETQYF.